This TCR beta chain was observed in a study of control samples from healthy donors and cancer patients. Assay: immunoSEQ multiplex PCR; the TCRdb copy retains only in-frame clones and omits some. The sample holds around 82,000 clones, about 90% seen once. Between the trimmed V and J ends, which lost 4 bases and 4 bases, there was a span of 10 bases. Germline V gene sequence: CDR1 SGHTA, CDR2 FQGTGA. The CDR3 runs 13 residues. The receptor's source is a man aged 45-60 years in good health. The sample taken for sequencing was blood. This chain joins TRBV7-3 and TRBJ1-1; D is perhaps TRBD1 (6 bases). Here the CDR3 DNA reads TGTGCCAGCAGCTCAAGGGGGTTCACTGAAGCTTTCTTT. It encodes CASSSRGFTEAFF.